Shown below are 26 T cell receptor beta chains from a single sample sequenced in a study of response to subunit inactivated influenza vaccine. TCRdb ran MiXCR on the RT-PCR reads and lists one entry per CDR3 protein. The sample includes a few hundred thousand distinct CDR3 sequences, more than 7% of them seen just once. This specimen was PBMCs from blood, taken approximately 25 months after vaccination. Source of these receptors: a man in his fifties or sixties who received an inactivated influenza vaccine.

The table lists this clonotype with a few counts. The V gene is TRBV4-2, the J gene TRBJ2-3; 12 bases agree with TRBD2. The CDR3 runs 15 residues. V was clipped by 4 bases and J by 4 bases; unmatched bases: 3. In germline, CDR1 is LGHNA, CDR2 YNFKEQ. The DNA of the CDR3 is TGTGCCAGCAGCCCTAGCGGGGGGGGCTCAGATACGCAGTATTTT. Protein sequence: CASSPSGGGSDTQYF.

The chain links TRBV6-1 to TRBJ1-2; 12 bases map to TRBD1. Germline CDR1 MNHNS, CDR2 SASEGT. V lost 6 bases and J lost 6; bases outside the gene matches: 8. The CDR3 consists of 15 residues. The CDR3 sequence: CASRTHGTGGDGYTF. DNA of the CDR3: TGTGCCAGCAGGACTCACGGGACAGGGGGCGATGGCTACACCTTC.

This clonotype was seen at least ten times. V gene TRBV4-1 combines with J gene TRBJ2-1; 7 positions agree with TRBD1. The CDR3 runs to 17 residues. V shed 4 bases and J 1 base; nucleotides not matched to a gene: 10. The germline CDR1 and CDR2 sequences are MGHRA and YSYEKL. CDR3 region: CASSRYPRDSSYNEQFF. The CDR3 region has the DNA TGCGCCAGCAGCCGCTACCCCCGGGACAGTTCCTACAATGAGCAGTTCTTC.

This clonotype appeared many times. This chain joins TRBV5-1 and TRBJ1-1; D is perhaps TRBD1 (5 bases). CDR1 is SGHRS, CDR2 YFSETQ, per germline. V was trimmed by 8 bases and J by 7 bases, leaving 21 bases between them. The CDR3 loop spans 14 amino acids. The CDR3 bases are TGCGCCAGTACTGACACCGGGGCCAGCGATGAAGCTTTCTTT. The encoded protein is CASTDTGASDEAFF.

This clonotype was recorded a few times. The gene calls are TRBV27 and TRBJ1-1, with D tentatively TRBD1 (6 bases). The CDR3 contains 14 residues. Germline CDR1 and CDR2: MNHEY and SMNVEV (reference sequence). V was cut by 3 bases and J by 4 bases, with 12 bases left in between. This chain's CDR3 is CASSLRGLVTEAFF. CDR3 nucleotide sequence: TGTGCCAGCAGTTTGCGGGGGCTGGTCACTGAAGCTTTCTTT.

The chain links TRBV4-3 to TRBJ2-4; 8 bases agree with TRBD1. From germline, CDR1 is LGHNA and CDR2 YSLEER. The junction had 9 bases not matched to a gene; V was cut back by 3 bases and J by 8 bases. This CDR3 region has 15 residues. CDR3 in DNA: TGCGCCAGCAGCCAGGACAGGGTTGGTGACGACATTCAGTACTTC. Amino acid sequence: CASSQDRVGDDIQYF.

This clonotype showed up many times. The J gene is TRBJ2-7, the V gene TRBV7-9, with D hard to call. V was shortened by 11 bases and J by 0 bases, with 14 bases between the two germline ends. Per germline, CDR1 SEHNR and CDR2 FQNEAQ (reference sequence). CDR3 length: 13 residues. This chain's CDR3 is CAGVGFSSYEQYF. The CDR3 nucleotides read TGTGCCGGCGTAGGTTTTAGCTCCTACGAGCAGTACTTC.

This clonotype was counted many times. J is TRBJ1-2 and V is TRBV27, with D tentatively TRBD1 (5 bases). CDR1 is MNHEY, CDR2 SMNVEV, per germline (reference sequence). The CDR3 contains 13 residues. Trimming took off 4 bases at V and 2 bases at J, with 8 bases between the two ends. Here the CDR3 reads CASSYGGNYGYTF. CDR3 nucleotide sequence: TGTGCCAGCAGTTATGGGGGGAACTATGGCTACACCTTC.

This clonotype has more than one count but fewer than ten. The J gene is TRBJ2-7, the V gene TRBV7-2; D call uncertain. The CDR3 runs 13 residues. V gave up 3 bases and J gave up 3 bases, with 9 bases separating them. The germline gives CDR1 SGHTA, CDR2 FQGNSA. CDR3 protein: CASSFDWLYEQYF. The CDR3 nucleotides are TGTGCCAGCAGCTTCGACTGGCTCTACGAGCAGTACTTC. The full variable domain, rest sourced from reference TRBV7-2 and TRBJ2-7, is GAGVSQSPSNKVTEKGKDVELRCDPISGHTALYWYRQSLGQGLEFLIYFQGNSAPDKSGLPSDRFSAERTGGSVSTLTIQRTQQEDSAVYLCASSFDWLYEQYFGPGTRLTVT.

This clonotype occurred many times. This rearrangement joins TRBV12-3 or TRBV12-4 to TRBJ1-5, with D tentatively TRBD1 (5 bases). The CDR3 length is 14 residues. Deletions cut 0 bases from V and 5 bases from J, with 8 bases between. This CDR3 reads CASSLAAGHQPQHF. CDR3 in DNA: TGTGCCAGCAGTTTAGCTGCAGGGCATCAGCCCCAGCATTTT.

At least ten counts were recorded for this clonotype. V is TRBV25-1 and J is TRBJ2-1, with 10 bases lining up with TRBD2. The V gene end was trimmed by 3 bases and the J gene end by 7 bases; junction bases not matched to a gene: 6. The CDR3 has 15 residues. Germline CDR1 reads MGHDK; CDR2 reads SYGVNS. CDR3 sequence: CASSDQRGGKNEQFF. The CDR3 DNA follows: TGTGCCAGCAGTGACCAGCGGGGGGGCAAGAATGAGCAGTTCTTC.

This chain joins TRBV30 and TRBJ2-7; no reliable D call. The CDR3 is 13 amino acids. Trimming removed 1 base from V and 5 bases from J, with 12 bases in between. CDR1 and CDR2 from the germline V gene are GTSNPN and SVGIG (reference sequence). The CDR3 reads CAWSELGSHEQYF. The CDR3 DNA follows: TGTGCCTGGAGTGAGTTGGGGTCCCACGAGCAGTACTTC.

This clonotype was observed many times. This chain uses TRBV10-3 with TRBJ2-1, with D tentatively TRBD1 or TRBD2 (6 bases each). This CDR3 contains 17 residues. Germline V gives CDR1 ENHRY, CDR2 SYGVKD. V was trimmed by 4 bases and J by 0 bases, leaving 16 bases between them. The CDR3 sequence is CAISGSGAASSYNEQFF. CDR3 nucleotide sequence: TGTGCCATCAGTGGGTCGGGGGCTGCGAGCTCCTACAATGAGCAGTTCTTC.

This clonotype was detected only a few times. This chain joins TRBV12-3 or TRBV12-4 and TRBJ2-1; 8 bases match TRBD2. The CDR3 consists of 14 residues. The J segment lost 2 bases and the V segment lost 6 bases, leaving 3 bases of the junction unmatched. CDR3 protein: CASRVSGAYNEQFF. In DNA form, the CDR3 reads TGTGCCAGCAGAGTTAGCGGGGCCTACAATGAGCAGTTCTTC.

The chain links TRBV7-9 to TRBJ2-7, with 9 bases lining up with TRBD1. This CDR3 is 16 amino acids long. Unmatched junction bases numbered 5, after V lost 1 base and J lost 1 base. CDR1 is SEHNR and CDR2 is FQNEAQ in the germline V gene (reference sequence). CDR3 bases: TGTGCCAGCAGCTTAGGTAGGGGGACAGGGTCCTACGAGCAGTACTTC. Its protein is CASSLGRGTGSYEQYF. The full variable domain, rest sourced from reference TRBV7-9 and TRBJ2-7, is DTGVSQNPRHKITKRGQNVTFRCDPISEHNRLYWYRQTLGQGPEFLTYFQNEAQLEKSRLLSDRFSAERPKGSFSTLEIQRTEQGDSAMYLCASSLGRGTGSYEQYFGPGTRLTVT.

The chain links TRBV3-1 to TRBJ2-4, with 7 bases identical to TRBD2. Trimming cost V 3 bases and J 8 bases; bases outside gene matches: 7. Germline CDR1 and CDR2: LGHDT and YNNKEL (reference sequence). CDR3 size: 14 residues. Here the CDR3 DNA reads TGTGCCAGCAGCCAGACATGGGCGGGGGACATTCAGTACTTC. Translated, it gives CASSQTWAGDIQYF.

V usage is TRBV6-1 and J usage is TRBJ2-4; 8 bases fit TRBD1. J gave up 7 bases and V 7 bases, and 9 bases lay outside the gene matches. The CDR3 is 14 residues long. The germline V gene encodes CDR1 MNHNS and CDR2 SASEGT. Here the CDR3 DNA reads TGTGCCAGCATCACAGGGGGAGATCGTAACATTCAGTACTTC. Translated: CASITGGDRNIQYF.

This clonotype was observed at least ten times. The chain joins TRBV20-1 to TRBJ2-3, with unresolved D. Germline V gene lookup returns CDR1 DFQATT and CDR2 SNEGSKA (reference sequence). V gave up 3 bases and J gave up 0 bases, with 10 bases separating them. This CDR3 is built from 14 residues. CDR3 DNA sequence: TGCAGTGCTAGGGGCAGCTTTAGCACAGATACGCAGTATTTT. It codes for CSARGSFSTDTQYF.

This clonotype was seen many times. The chain uses TRBV10-3 and TRBJ2-1, with TRBD2 identical over 12 bases. The CDR3 totals 13 residues. The J segment lost 7 bases and the V segment lost 10 bases, leaving 5 bases of the junction unmatched. The germline V gene has CDR1 ENHRY and CDR2 SYGVKD. Here the CDR3 reads CASGLAGKNEQFF. In DNA, the CDR3 is TGTGCCAGCGGACTAGCGGGAAAGAATGAGCAGTTCTTC.

This clonotype occurred many times. The rearrangement uses TRBV15 and TRBJ2-1; 9 bases are a match to TRBD2. The CDR3 is made up of 19 amino acids. V shed 8 bases and J 7 bases; nucleotides not matched to a gene: 24. Germline-derived CDR1 and CDR2 are LNHNV and YYDKDF (reference sequence). The CDR3 here is CATRSSPGLATYSWNEQFF. The CDR3 DNA reads TGTGCCACCCGAAGCTCACCCGGACTAGCGACTTACTCGTGGAATGAGCAGTTCTTC.

This clonotype was seen only a few times. The rearrangement joins TRBV20-1 to TRBJ2-7; D gene ambiguous. The CDR3 is made up of 12 amino acids. Looked up from germline, CDR1 is DFQATT and CDR2 is SNEGSKA (reference sequence). With 3 bases removed from V and 4 bases from J, the gap between germline ends came to 10 bases. The CDR3 spells CSASPHGYEQYF. The CDR3 DNA sequence: TGCAGTGCTAGTCCGCACGGGTACGAGCAGTACTTC.

This clonotype was counted ten times or more. The chain is built from TRBV5-1 and TRBJ2-1; perhaps TRBD2 as D (5 bases). The CDR3 contains 13 residues. Germline values: CDR1 SGHRS, CDR2 YFSETQ. Trimming shortened V by 4 bases and J by 6 bases, and 11 bases separated the two germline ends. CDR3 nucleotides: TGCGCCAGCAGCGAGGGCAATTCCAATGAGCAGTTCTTC. Translation: CASSEGNSNEQFF.

The gene calls are TRBV7-9 and TRBJ2-5; weak D call: TRBD1 (5 bases). The CDR3 loop spans 13 amino acids. CDR1 is SEHNR and CDR2 is FQNEAQ in the germline V gene (reference sequence). Trimming left V 7 bases short and J 1 base short, with 10 bases between. CDR3 loop: CASNLDSQETQYF. DNA for the CDR3: TGTGCCAGCAACCTAGACAGCCAAGAGACCCAGTACTTC.

This clonotype occurred a few times. V gene TRBV10-1 combines with J gene TRBJ2-1; D not certain. V dropped 6 bases and J dropped 0 bases, with 9 bases sitting between them. CDR3 length: 14 amino acids. Germline CDR1 and CDR2: WNHNN and SYGVQD (reference sequence). CDR3 amino acids: CASSSQSSYNEQFF. DNA of the CDR3: TGCGCCAGCAGCAGCCAGAGCTCCTACAATGAGCAGTTCTTC.

This clonotype was seen only a few times. The chain joins TRBV6-2 or TRBV6-3 to TRBJ2-3; TRBD1 agrees at 8 bases. V lost 4 bases to trimming and J lost 6 bases; unmatched junction nucleotides: 18. CDR1 MNHEY and CDR2 SVGEGT come from the germline V gene. This CDR3 is built from 18 residues. In nucleotides, the CDR3 is TGTGCCAGCAGTTCATACGCCGGTAGGACAGGGAGCAGGGATACGCAGTATTTT. It translates to CASSSYAGRTGSRDTQYF.

V gene TRBV4-3 combines with J gene TRBJ2-7; D unresolved. CDR1 is LGHNA, CDR2 YSLEER, per germline. With 0 bases removed from V and 0 bases from J, the gap between germline ends came to 12 bases. The CDR3 is made up of 16 amino acids. The CDR3 nucleotides read TGCGCCAGCAGCCAAGATAGTTGGGGTTTCTCCTACGAGCAGTACTTC. Translating gives CASSQDSWGFSYEQYF.